At least ten counts were recorded for the clone carrying this TCR beta chain. The antigen remains unidentified. The record originates from a study of T cell repertoires in cytomegalovirus infection. As for the study in general: Used in the study were CMV epitopes, some recently identified and HLA-C-restricted, others well-studied and HLA-B-restricted.

V was clipped by 3 bases and J by 2 bases, with 15 bases between them. There are 16 residues in the CDR3. CDR1 SGHTA and CDR2 FQGNSA come from the germline V gene. TCRdb used MiXCR to reprocess the reads, holding one entry per CDR3 protein. The sample yields about 500,000 distinct CDR3 sequences, 25% to 35% seen once. The chain has TRBV7-2 and TRBJ2-3, with D tentatively TRBD1 or TRBD2 (5 bases each). The TCR comes from a human donor in good health (CMV status not recorded). Some clones in this sample may be carry-over from other donors' samples. The sequences come from cultured PBMCs, collected from culture after CMV antigen stimulation. The CDR3 sequence is CASSFPGAHYTDTQYF. CDR3 DNA: TGTGCCAGCAGCTTCCCCGGGGCCCATTACACAGATACGCAGTATTTT.